Listed below are T cell receptor beta chains from one sample, sequenced in a study of blood T cell repertoires in COVID-19. Profiled with immunoSEQ multiplex PCR; TCRdb holds only in-frame clones, not every one. Of 400,000 to 450,000 clones in the sample, 70% to 90% were seen once. The sequenced material came from peripheral blood. The origin of the receptors is a man aged 18 to 29 with COVID-19, enrolled during active disease. Each CDR3 is given with its conserved first and last residue. The D gene is left open where the match is weak. Not all rows give a size; the values are once, few, many and, for expanded clones, a class.

j_call d_call v_call clone_size cdr3_nt cdr3_aa
TRBJ1-1 . TRBV6-2/TRBV6-3 . TGTGCCAGCAGTTACACGGGAGCCGGCACTGAAGCTTTCTTT CASSYTGAGTEAFF
TRBJ2-4 TRBD1 TRBV24-1 . TGTGCCACCAGTGACTCACAGGGGTGGGAAAACATTCAGTACTTC CATSDSQGWENIQYF
TRBJ2-1 TRBD1 TRBV7-3 . TGTGCCAGCAGCCTACGAAGAGGACAGGGGTATAGTGAGCAGTTCTTC CASSLRRGQGYSEQFF
TRBJ2-5 . TRBV6-5 . TGTGCCAGCAGGGGGGGTGGAGAGACCCAGTACTTC CASRGGGETQYF
TRBJ1-1 . TRBV6-5 . TGTGCCAGCAGTTACTCGACAGCCGCGGTAAACACTGAAGCTTTCTTT CASSYSTAAVNTEAFF
TRBJ2-2 . TRBV5-4 once TGTGCCAGCAGCTCCCTTAACACCGGGGAGCTGTTTTTT CASSSLNTGELFF
TRBJ2-6 . TRBV13 . TGTGCCAGCAGCTTACTGGGGGCTGGGGCCGACGTCCTGACTTTC CASSLLGAGADVLTF
TRBJ2-7 TRBD1 TRBV4-2 once TGTGCCAGCCGAGGACAGGGCAGGACCTACGAGCAGTACTTC CASRGQGRTYEQYF
TRBJ1-2 TRBD1 TRBV5-5 . TGTGCCAGCAGCCGCGTCGACAGGGGAAATCGTGGCTACACCTTC CASSRVDRGNRGYTF
TRBJ2-4 . TRBV18 few TGTGCCAGCTCACCATCGGCGGACAAGGGCGACATTCAGTACTTC CASSPSADKGDIQYF
TRBJ2-7 . TRBV18 . TGTGCCAGCTCACCGGGGAGTTCAAGATGGGACGAGCAGTACTTC CASSPGSSRWDEQYF
TRBJ2-1 TRBD2 TRBV9 . TGTGCCAGCAATCGGGATAGCGGGCCCACCGAGCAGTTCTTC CASNRDSGPTEQFF
TRBJ2-7 . TRBV27 . TGTGCCAGCAGCCCAGGCGGGCCCTACGAGCAGTACTTC CASSPGGPYEQYF
TRBJ1-2 . TRBV7-9 . TGTGCCAGCAGCGGGCCCCGGGGACACGGCGGCTACACCTTC CASSGPRGHGGYTF
TRBJ2-7 TRBD1 TRBV11-2 . TGTGCCAGCAGCTTGACAGGGGGGTACGAGCAGTACTTC CASSLTGGYEQYF
TRBJ1-1 . TRBV27 . TGTGCCAGCAGTCGGAGGGTGGGCACTGAAGCTTTCTTT CASSRRVGTEAFF
TRBJ2-5 TRBD2 TRBV6-6 . TGTGCCAGCTGTGCTAGCGGGGGATTTATGGAGACCCAGTACTTC CASCASGGFMETQYF
TRBJ1-3 . TRBV5-1 . TGCGCCAGCAGCTTGGGTACAGGAGGGTACTCTGGAAACACCATATATTTT CASSLGTGGYSGNTIYF
TRBJ2-5 TRBD1 TRBV10-1 . TGCGCCAGCAGTGATCGACAGGGAAATCTCCAAGAGACCCAGTACTTC CASSDRQGNLQETQYF
TRBJ1-4 . TRBV12-5 . TGTGCTAGTGGTTTGGGGCAGGGTAATGAAAAACTGTTTTTT CASGLGQGNEKLFF
TRBJ2-1 . TRBV29-1 . TGCAGCCTGGCTCGGAGACAGGTAAACAATGAGCAGTTCTTC CSLARRQVNNEQFF
TRBJ2-5 . TRBV7-8 . TGTGCCAGCAGCCCCACGACAGGAAGGGAGACCCAGTACTTC CASSPTTGRETQYF
TRBJ1-5 . TRBV2 . TGTGCCAGCAAGGTGGAGCTTGATCAGCCCCAGCATTTT CASKVELDQPQHF
TRBJ1-4 . TRBV2 . TGTGCCAGCAGTGGCAGGAAGAATGAAAAACTGTTTTTT CASSGRKNEKLFF
TRBJ1-1 . TRBV2 . TGTGCCTCTCAGTCCAATTCAGGGAACACTGAAGCTTTCTTT CASQSNSGNTEAFF
TRBJ1-6 . TRBV19 . TGTGCCAGTAGTCTCCAGGGTAAGAATTCACCCCTCCACTTT CASSLQGKNSPLHF
TRBJ1-6 . TRBV4-2 . TGTGCCAGCAGCCAAGAGAAGGGGAATTCACCCCTCCACTTT CASSQEKGNSPLHF
TRBJ1-2 TRBD1 TRBV6-5 many TGTGCCAGCAGTTTCCCGACAGGGGGGGGAAGAGGCTACACCTTC CASSFPTGGGRGYTF
TRBJ2-2 TRBD1 TRBV6-4 . TGTGCCAGCAGGCGGACAGGGAACACCGGGGAGCTGTTTTTT CASRRTGNTGELFF
TRBJ2-2 TRBD2 TRBV27 . TGTGCCAGCAGTTTATTGGCGGGAGGTGGCACCGGGGAGCTGTTTTTT CASSLLAGGGTGELFF
TRBJ1-1 . TRBV7-9 . TGTGCCAGCAGCCTCGCGGGGGGGTCGAACACTGAAGCTTTCTTT CASSLAGGSNTEAFF
TRBJ2-3 . TRBV30 . TGTGCCTGGAGTCCGACAGGAGCCCGCCATACGCAGTATTTT CAWSPTGARHTQYF
TRBJ2-3 TRBD2 TRBV5-1 . TGCGCCAGCAGCCCGAGTGGGCTAGCGGGAGGCACGCAGTATTTT CASSPSGLAGGTQYF
TRBJ2-5 . TRBV3-1/TRBV3-2 . TGTGCCAGCAGCCAAGATAAAGCCTTTGGGACCCAGTACTTC CASSQDKAFGTQYF
TRBJ2-3 . TRBV27 . TGTGCCAGCAGTTTACGGTCCGGGATCGGCACAGATACGCAGTATTTT CASSLRSGIGTDTQYF